This TCR beta chain was sequenced for a study of T and B cells in COVID-19 patients. At the level of the study: Peripheral blood came from COVID-19 patients with active infection or after recovery. Active-infection patients were older, median around 62 years, than recovered patients, median around 34 years. Of around 21 active-infection patients, approximately 18 carried comorbidities linked to unfavorable COVID-19 outcome. Study-wide results and caveats: Clonality of TRB repertoires was high in active COVID-19; recovery brought above-healthy diversity and richness.

Multiplex PCR with BIOMED2 TRB-A/B primer pools amplified TRB rearrangements. TCRdb re-called the multiplex PCR reads through MiXCR, storing one row per CDR3 protein. The sample has several thousand distinct CDR3 sequences; under 30% are singletons. By share, this clonotype ranks as medium-sized. Its target is unknown. Each TRB amplification used roughly 230-550 ng of genomic DNA from blood. This CDR3 contains 13 residues. Trimming pared 3 bases from V and 4 bases from J, leaving 12 bases between. Per germline, CDR1 SQVTM and CDR2 ANQGSEA. The TCR comes from a human donor who had recovered from COVID-19. Source material: blood. The V and J genes are TRBV29-1 and TRBJ2-5, with a tentative D call TRBD2 (6 bases). The CDR3 sequence is CSVEYEAGETQYF. CDR3 in DNA: TGCAGCGTTGAGTATGAAGCGGGAGAGACCCAGTACTTC. Drawing the rest from reference TRBV29-1 and TRBJ2-5, the complete variable domain is SAVISQKPSRDICQRGTSLTIQCQVDSQVTMMFWYRQQPGQSLTLIATANQGSEATYESGFVIDKFPISRPNLTFSTLTVSNMSPEDSSIYLCSVEYEAGETQYFGPGTRLLVL.